This T cell receptor beta chain was documented in a study of T cell responses to AZD1222 COVID-19 vaccine. Study-wide results and limits: It should be noted that donors were predominantly white British and more often female, and clonal diversity was possibly underestimated.

Concerning this clone: Antigen specificity is unknown.

CDR1 is KGHSH and CDR2 is LQKENI in the germline V gene. The V and J ends lost 3 bases and 0 bases respectively, with 13 bases between them. This CDR3 comprises 16 residues. Only in-frame clones appear in the TCRdb table, and some are missing; sequencing was by immunoSEQ multiplex PCR. This sample has some 110,000 clones; 80% to 85% occur once, and the top ten carry under 10%. The specimen was peripheral blood, collected on day 0 of AZD1222 vaccination. The TCR sequence derives from an adult in good health. The J gene is TRBJ2-3, the V gene TRBV18; D is unresolved. The CDR3 coding sequence is TGTGCCAGCTCACCCCCCCACAGCCTTAGCACAGATACGCAGTATTTT. Translating it yields CASSPPHSLSTDTQYF. The full variable domain, completed using reference TRBV18 and TRBJ2-3, is NAGVMQNPRHLVRRRGQEARLRCSPMKGHSHVYWYRQLPEEGLKFMVYLQKENIIDESGMPKERFSAEFPKEGPSILRIQQVVRGDSAAYFCASSPPHSLSTDTQYFGPGTRLTVL.